This T cell receptor (beta chain) was documented in a study of blood T cell repertoires in COVID-19. At the level of the study: Collection of acute and convalescent COVID-19 samples took place in the United States, Italy and Spain. The analysed material was cDNA or gDNA that came from T cells, B-cell-depleted T cells, or PBMCs.

Original analysis: Researchers report that nucleated cell counts were estimated from reference gene primer amplification. TCRdb keeps only in-frame clones here, not all; method: immunoSEQ multiplex PCR. V, J and clone size are taken as reported in that table, and D and trimming were inferred from the DNA itself. The repertoire holds about 130,000 clones, with approximately 82% as singletons. The CDR3 runs 15 residues. Germline CDR1 reads MNHEY; CDR2 reads SVGAGI. V gave up 6 bases and J gave up 0 bases; unmatched junction bases: 4. The sample taken for sequencing was peripheral blood. This TCR came from a man between 35 and 55 years old with active or convalescent COVID-19. This rearrangement joins TRBV6-5 to TRBJ1-5; the match to TRBD1 covers 8 bases. In DNA, the CDR3 is TGTGCCAGCAGGGAGGACAGGGCTAGCAATCAGCCCCAGCATTTT. It translates to CASREDRASNQPQHF.